The present TCR beta chain was sequenced within a study of T cells expressing NK-cell markers. After re-calling the 5' RACE reads, TCRdb lists one entry per CDR3 protein, DNA absent. The sample includes some 340,000 distinct CDR3 sequences. The specimen was blood T cells: a sorted CD56 or NKG2C T cell subset, CD4+ or CD8+ T cells, or bulk PBMC T cells (not recorded which). This clonotype originated in a man aged 18-75 years in good health.

The CDR3 loop is CASSYGASGGVETQYF. The V and J genes are TRBV6-5 and TRBJ2-5; with no DNA, the TCRdb D assignment of TRBD2 cannot be verified. From germline, CDR1 is MNHEY and CDR2 SVGAGI. CDR3 length: 16 amino acids.